Described below is a single T cell receptor (beta chain) sequence and its context. The antigen this receptor binds is unknown. The sample holds no much larger clone one base away, and base qualities are not on file. The immunoSEQ Assay was the method used to sequence TCRbeta CDR3 regions. After extraction, genomic DNA underwent amplification by bias-controlled multiplex PCR, followed by high-throughput sequencing. The paper's processing steps were these. To quantify the absolute abundance of every unique TCRbeta CDR3 region, sequences were collapsed and filtered. T cell fraction was estimated by normalizing TCRbeta template counts to usable DNA, which was measured by amplifying reference genes present in all nucleated cells. Repertoire TCRs were annotated as SARS-CoV-2-specific by exact matching of V gene, CDR3 amino acid sequence and J gene to a known reactive TCR set. The reference SARS-CoV-2 TCR set came from MIRA and was filtered for enrichment in COVID-19-positive ImmuneCODE repertoires, removing public or cross-reactive TCRs. Based on the MIRA antigens, annotated TCRs were further analysed at the level of specific ORF or position within ORF. Depth was the summed frequency of annotated unique rearrangements, while breadth was defined as annotated unique rearrangements over total unique productive rearrangements. TCR breadth was compared between groups using two-sided Wilcoxon rank-sum tests. The immuneACCESS repertoire file appears here via TCRdb, limited to in-frame rearrangements. These files lack a portion of the clones; in checked studies, under half of the deficit traces to unresolved V genes, and the cause of the others is not known. The V and J calls and clone size come from that table; D and trimming were worked out from the DNA. The sample contains more than 300,000 clones, 86% of them found a single time. The ten largest clones take up roughly 2.1% of the sample.

Reading the label with the study, this specimen's treatment or condition is: 19 received Ad26.COV2.S at low or high dose, single or two shots; 5 received placebo; per-sample allocation not given. For vaccine and placebo recipients, the sequenced repertoires came from samples collected on day 63 after the first injection. In Cohort 1b, fewer than 30 adults aged 18-55 years were enrolled at a single site in Boston, USA, between 29 July and 7 August 2020. Ad26.COV2.S was a replication-incompetent adenovirus type 26 vector expressing a prefusion-stabilized SARS-CoV-2 spike protein from the original Wuhan strain. This sample stems from a study of Ad26.COV2.S vaccination and SARS-CoV-2 variants listed by TCRdb under 2021. In the study overall: Vaccine-arm donors came from COV1001, a multicentre, randomized, double-blind, placebo-controlled phase I-IIa trial of Ad26.COV2.S in healthy adults. A total of around 32 samples were included in the TCR-sequenced set, comprising about 20 Ad26.COV2.S vaccine recipients, 5 placebo recipients and 8 SARS-CoV-2 convalescent individuals. Throughout the experiments and outcome assessment, investigators stayed blinded to trial group allocation. Trial participants were randomized into five groups of five: low-dose or high-dose Ad26.COV2.S given once or twice, or placebo on both occasions. Ad26.COV2.S was administered intramuscularly at 5 x 10^10 or 1 x 10^11 viral particles, either as a single shot or as two shots given 56 days apart. The specificity and breadth of SARS-CoV-2-reactive T cell receptors after Ad26.COV2.S vaccination were assessed by TCRbeta repertoire sequencing.

The full study reports these points: Substantial breadth of spike-specific CD8+ and CD4+ T cell responses was reported after vaccination. Ad26.COV2.S recipients had higher spike-specific TCR breadth than placebo recipients (P = 0.0014). According to the authors, total T cell responses may have been underestimated by the TCR breadth and depth analyses. The study lacked the statistical power to compare responses across vaccine doses or regimens. Comparable non-spike TCR breadth was observed between vaccine and placebo recipients, consistent with only spike being contained in the vaccine.

The CDR3 starts with the cysteine, ends with the phenylalanine, and has 18 residues. The entry retains the CDR3 DNA only, 54 bases that are in frame from base 1. Relative to germline, V is missing 0 bases and J is missing 3 bases, with 13 bases of the junction outside any gene match. Looking up the germline V gene (reference sequence) yields CDR1 LGHDT and CDR2 YNNKEL. This receptor was identified in a person between 18 and 60 years old who received the Ad26.COV2.S COVID-19 vaccine or a placebo. The receptor chain draws on TRBV3-1 (or the pseudogene TRBV3-2) and TRBJ2-5; 7 middle bases align to TRBD2. The material was peripheral blood, obtained in a trial of Ad26.COV2.S vaccine versus placebo. CDR3 sequence: CASSQDRRAGPTKETQYF. The DNA sequence reads TGTGCCAGCAGCCAAGATCGGCGAGCGGGGCCTACCAAAGAGACCCAGTACTTC.